The clone carrying this T cell receptor beta chain was recorded only once. Antigen unknown. TCR beta CDR3 regions were amplified from RNA. Initially, a first-round RT-PCR of the TCR CDR3 employed the HTBI primer set. MiXCR, applied by TCRdb to the multiplex PCR reads, yields one record per CDR3 protein. This table holds 450,000 to 650,000 distinct CDR3 sequences, 20% to 25% found once. The sample originates from a study of T cells in Graves' hyperthyroidism and ophthalmopathy. General study points: Among clonotypes expanded in thyroid above 0.001, most were also found in blood.

From 8.5 to 10 ml of fresh peripheral blood, PBMCs were isolated. V gave up 4 bases and J gave up 0 bases, with 16 bases separating them. In germline, CDR1 is LNHDA, CDR2 SQIVND (reference sequence). The CDR3 runs to 16 residues. Sequenced: blood. V usage is TRBV19 and J usage is TRBJ2-7; tentative D call: TRBD2 (6 bases). This clonotype originated in a man between 18 and 29 years old with Graves' hyperthyroidism. CDR3 in DNA: TGTGCCAGTAGTAGCCTGTTGGCGGGGCCCTCCTACGAGCAGTACTTC. It yields the protein CASSSLLAGPSYEQYF.